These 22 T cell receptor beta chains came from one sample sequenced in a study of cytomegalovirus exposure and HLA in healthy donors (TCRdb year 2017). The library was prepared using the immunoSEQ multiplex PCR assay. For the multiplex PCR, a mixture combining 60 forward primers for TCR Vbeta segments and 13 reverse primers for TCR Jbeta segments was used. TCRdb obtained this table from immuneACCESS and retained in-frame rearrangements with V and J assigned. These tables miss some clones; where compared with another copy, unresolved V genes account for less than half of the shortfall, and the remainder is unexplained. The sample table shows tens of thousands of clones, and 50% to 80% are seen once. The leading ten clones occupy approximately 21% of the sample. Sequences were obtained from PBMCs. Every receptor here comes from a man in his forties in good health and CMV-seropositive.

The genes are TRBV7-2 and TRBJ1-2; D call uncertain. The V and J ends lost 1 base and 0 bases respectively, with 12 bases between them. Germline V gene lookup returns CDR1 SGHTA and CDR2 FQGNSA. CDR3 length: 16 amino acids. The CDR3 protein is CASSLGGSEANYGYTF. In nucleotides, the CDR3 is TGTGCCAGCAGCTTAGGCGGCAGCGAGGCTAACTATGGCTACACCTTC.

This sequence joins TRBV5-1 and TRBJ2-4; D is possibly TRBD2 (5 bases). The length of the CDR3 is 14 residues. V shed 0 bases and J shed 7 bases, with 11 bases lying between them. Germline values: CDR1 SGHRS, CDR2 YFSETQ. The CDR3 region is CASSLGREKNIQYF. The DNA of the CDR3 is TGCGCCAGCAGCTTGGGACGGGAAAAGAACATTCAGTACTTC.

CDR3 region: CASTSLASGRPFF. The CDR3 coding sequence is TGTGCCAGCACCAGTCTAGCGTCGGGGAGGCCGTTCTTC. V gene TRBV2 combines with J gene TRBJ2-1; D is perhaps TRBD2 (6 bases). The CDR3 length is 13 residues. Germline V gene lookup returns CDR1 SNHLY and CDR2 FYNNEI. V shed 7 bases and J shed 15 bases, with 22 bases lying between them.

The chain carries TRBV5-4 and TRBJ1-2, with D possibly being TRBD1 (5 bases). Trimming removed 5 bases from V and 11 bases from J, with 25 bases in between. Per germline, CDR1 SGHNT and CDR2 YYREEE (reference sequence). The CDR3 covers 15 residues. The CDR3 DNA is TGTGCCAGCAGTCAATGGGGGTCCCCTAGGAGGGGTTACACCTTC. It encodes CASSQWGSPRRGYTF.

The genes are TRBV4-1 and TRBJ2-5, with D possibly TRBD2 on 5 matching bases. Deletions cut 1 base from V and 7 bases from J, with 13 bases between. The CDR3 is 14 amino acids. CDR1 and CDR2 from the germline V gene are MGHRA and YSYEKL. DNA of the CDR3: TGCGCCAGCAGCCAAGTTCAGGAGGCCTTGACCCAGTACTTC. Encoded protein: CASSQVQEALTQYF.

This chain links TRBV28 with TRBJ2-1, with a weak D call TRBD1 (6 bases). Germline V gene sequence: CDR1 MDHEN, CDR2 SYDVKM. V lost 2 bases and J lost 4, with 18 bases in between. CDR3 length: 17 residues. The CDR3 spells CASSLPPGRGRYNEQFF. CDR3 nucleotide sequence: TGTGCCAGCAGTTTACCCCCGGGCAGGGGTAGGTACAATGAGCAGTTCTTC. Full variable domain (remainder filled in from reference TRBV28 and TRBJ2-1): DVKVTQSSRYLVKRTGEKVFLECVQDMDHENMFWYRQDPGLGLRLIYFSYDVKMKEKGDIPEGYSVSREKKERFSLILESASTNQTSMYLCASSLPPGRGRYNEQFFGPGTRLTVL.

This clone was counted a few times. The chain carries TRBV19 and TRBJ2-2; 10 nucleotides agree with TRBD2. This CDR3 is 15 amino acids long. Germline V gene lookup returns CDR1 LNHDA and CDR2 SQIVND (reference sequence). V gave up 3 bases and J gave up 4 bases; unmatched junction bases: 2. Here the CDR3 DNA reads TGTGCCAGTAGTATGAGGACTAGCGGCACCGGGGAGCTGTTTTTT. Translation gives CASSMRTSGTGELFF.

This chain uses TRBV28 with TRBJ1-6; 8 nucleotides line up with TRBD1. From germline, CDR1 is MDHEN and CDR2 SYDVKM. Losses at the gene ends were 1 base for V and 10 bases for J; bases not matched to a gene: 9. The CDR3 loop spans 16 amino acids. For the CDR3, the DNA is TGTGCCAGCAGTTTATACCCAACAGGGGGAGACTCACCCCTCCACTTT. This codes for CASSLYPTGGDSPLHF.

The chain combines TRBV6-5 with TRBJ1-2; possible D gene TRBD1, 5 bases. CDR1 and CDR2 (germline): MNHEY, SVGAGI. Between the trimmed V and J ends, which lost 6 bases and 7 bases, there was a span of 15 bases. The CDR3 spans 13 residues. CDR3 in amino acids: CASRPSGQGGYTF. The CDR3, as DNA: TGTGCCAGCAGACCCTCGGGTCAGGGTGGCTACACCTTC.

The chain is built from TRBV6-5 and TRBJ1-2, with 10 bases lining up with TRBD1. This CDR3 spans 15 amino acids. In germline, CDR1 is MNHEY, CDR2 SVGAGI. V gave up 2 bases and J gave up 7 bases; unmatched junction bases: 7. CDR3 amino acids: CASSYLGQGGSGYTF. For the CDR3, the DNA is TGTGCCAGCAGTTACCTCGGACAGGGGGGTAGTGGCTACACCTTC.

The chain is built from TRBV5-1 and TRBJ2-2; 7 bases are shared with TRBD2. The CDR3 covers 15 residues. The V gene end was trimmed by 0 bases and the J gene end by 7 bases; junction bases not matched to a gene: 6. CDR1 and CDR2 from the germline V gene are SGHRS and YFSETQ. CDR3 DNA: TGCGCCAGCAGCTTGGAGTCAGGGAGGGACGGGGAGCTGTTTTTT. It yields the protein CASSLESGRDGELFF.

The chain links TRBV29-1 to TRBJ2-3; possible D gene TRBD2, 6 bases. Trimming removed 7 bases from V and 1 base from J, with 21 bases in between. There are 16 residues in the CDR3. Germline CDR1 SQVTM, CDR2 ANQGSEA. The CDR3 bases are TGCAGCGCTGGGGGGACCTACTCCGCTCGCACAGATACGCAGTATTTT. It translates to CSAGGTYSARTDTQYF.

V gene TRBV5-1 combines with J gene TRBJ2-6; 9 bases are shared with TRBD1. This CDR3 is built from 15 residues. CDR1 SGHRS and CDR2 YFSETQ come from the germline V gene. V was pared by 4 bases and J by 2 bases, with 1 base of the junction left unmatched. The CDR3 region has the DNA TGCGCCAGCAGCACAGGGGGCGCTGGGGCCAACGTCCTGACTTTC. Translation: CASSTGGAGANVLTF.

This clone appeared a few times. The CDR3 DNA reads TGTGCCAGCAGTCGACAGGGGGCAGGGGATTCACCCCTCCACTTT. This sequence encodes CASSRQGAGDSPLHF. The J gene is TRBJ1-6, the V gene TRBV6-5; the match to TRBD1 covers 10 bases. J was trimmed by 8 bases and V by 5 bases; bases with no gene match: 6. Germline CDR1 reads MNHEY; CDR2 reads SVGAGI. This CDR3 contains 15 residues.

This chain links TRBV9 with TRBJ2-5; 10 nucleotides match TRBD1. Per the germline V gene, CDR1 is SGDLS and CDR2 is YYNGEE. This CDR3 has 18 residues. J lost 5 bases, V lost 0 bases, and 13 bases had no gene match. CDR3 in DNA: TGTGCCAGCAGCGTAGGGAATAACTGGGACAGGGGTGGGGAGACCCAGTACTTC. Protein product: CASSVGNNWDRGGETQYF. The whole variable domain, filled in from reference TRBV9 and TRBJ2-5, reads DSGVTQTPKHLITATGQRVTLRCSPRSGDLSVYWYQQSLDQGLQFLIQYYNGEERAKGNILERFSAQQFPDLHSELNLSSLELGDSALYFCASSVGNNWDRGGETQYFGPGTRLLVL.

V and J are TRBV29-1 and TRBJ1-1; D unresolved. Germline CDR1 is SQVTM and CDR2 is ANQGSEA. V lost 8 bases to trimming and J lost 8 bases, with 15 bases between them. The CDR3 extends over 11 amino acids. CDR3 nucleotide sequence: TGCAGCACCCCTCGGGATGGGGAAGCTTTCTTT. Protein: CSTPRDGEAFF.

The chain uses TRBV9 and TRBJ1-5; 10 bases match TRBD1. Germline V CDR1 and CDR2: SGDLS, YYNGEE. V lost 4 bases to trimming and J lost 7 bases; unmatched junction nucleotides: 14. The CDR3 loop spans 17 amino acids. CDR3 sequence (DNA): TGTGCCAGCAGCACTCGTCCCGGGACAGGGGACGGCCAGCCCCAGCATTTT. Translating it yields CASSTRPGTGDGQPQHF.

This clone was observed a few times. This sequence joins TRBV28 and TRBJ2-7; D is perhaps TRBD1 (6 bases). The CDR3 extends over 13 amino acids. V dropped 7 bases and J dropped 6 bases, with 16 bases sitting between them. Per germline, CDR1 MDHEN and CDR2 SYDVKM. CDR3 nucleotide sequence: TGTGCCAGCATCCGGCAACAGGGATCCGAGCAGTACTTC. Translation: CASIRQQGSEQYF.

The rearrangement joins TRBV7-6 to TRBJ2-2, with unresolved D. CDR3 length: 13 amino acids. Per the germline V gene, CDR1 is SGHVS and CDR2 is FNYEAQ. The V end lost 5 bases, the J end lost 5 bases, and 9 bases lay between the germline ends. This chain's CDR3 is CASSGRGTGELFF. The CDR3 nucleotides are TGTGCCAGCAGCGGGCGTGGTACCGGGGAGCTGTTTTTT.

For the CDR3, the DNA is TGTGCCAGCACGCGGGATCGGGCTGGGTACAATGAGCAGTTCTTC. Its translation is CASTRDRAGYNEQFF. The chain has TRBV6-1 and TRBJ2-1, with TRBD2 as a possible D gene (6 bases). This CDR3 is 15 amino acids long. V was shortened by 7 bases and J by 4 bases, with 17 bases between the two germline ends. Germline assignment: CDR1 MNHNS and CDR2 SASEGT.

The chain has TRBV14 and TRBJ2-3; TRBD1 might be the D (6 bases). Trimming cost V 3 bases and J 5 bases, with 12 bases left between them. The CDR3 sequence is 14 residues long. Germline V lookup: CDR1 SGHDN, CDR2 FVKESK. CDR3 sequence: CASSQAQGIDTQYF. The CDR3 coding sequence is TGTGCCAGCAGCCAGGCCCAGGGGATAGATACGCAGTATTTT.

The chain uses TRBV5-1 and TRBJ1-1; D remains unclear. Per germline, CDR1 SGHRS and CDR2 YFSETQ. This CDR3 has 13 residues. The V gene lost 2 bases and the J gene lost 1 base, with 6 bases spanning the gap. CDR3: CASSFRGNTEAFF. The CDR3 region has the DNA TGCGCCAGCAGCTTCCGGGGGAACACTGAAGCTTTCTTT.